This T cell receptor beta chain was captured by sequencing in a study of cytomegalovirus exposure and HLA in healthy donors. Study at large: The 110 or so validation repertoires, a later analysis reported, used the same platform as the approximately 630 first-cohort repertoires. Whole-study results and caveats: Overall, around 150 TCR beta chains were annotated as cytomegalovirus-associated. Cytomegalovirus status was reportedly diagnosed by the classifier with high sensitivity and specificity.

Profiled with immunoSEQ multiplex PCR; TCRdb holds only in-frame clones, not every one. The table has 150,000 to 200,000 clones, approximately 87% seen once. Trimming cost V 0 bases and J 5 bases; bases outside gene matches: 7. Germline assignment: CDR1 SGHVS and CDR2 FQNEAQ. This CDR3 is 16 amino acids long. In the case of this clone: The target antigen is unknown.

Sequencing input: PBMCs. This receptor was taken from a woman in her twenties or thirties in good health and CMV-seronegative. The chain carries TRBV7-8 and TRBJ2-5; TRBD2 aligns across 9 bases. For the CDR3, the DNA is TGTGCCAGCAGCTTAGCGGTAGCGGGAGCAACGGAGACCCAGTACTTC. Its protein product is CASSLAVAGATETQYF.